Below are 17 T cell receptor beta chains sequenced from a single sample in a study of cytomegalovirus exposure and HLA in healthy donors. The primer mix had 60 Vbeta and 13 Jbeta primers. Sequencing was performed with immunoSEQ multiplex PCR; in TCRdb, only in-frame clones are kept and a portion is missing. In the table there are some 190,000 clones, around four fifths of which are singletons. Sequenced input: PBMCs. These receptor sequences come from a middle-aged woman in good health and CMV-seronegative.

J is TRBJ2-2 and V is TRBV5-4; D is perhaps TRBD2 (6 bases). Per the germline V gene, CDR1 is SGHNT and CDR2 is YYREEE (reference sequence). V was pared by 4 bases and J by 0 bases, with 10 bases between. This CDR3 comprises 15 residues. The CDR3 region is CASSPGTSNTGELFF. Written as DNA, the CDR3 is TGTGCCAGCAGCCCAGGGACTTCGAACACCGGGGAGCTGTTTTTT.

V is TRBV6-1 and J is TRBJ1-2; 10 bases agree with TRBD1. This CDR3 has 15 residues. Trimming cost V 5 bases and J 3 bases; bases outside gene matches: 6. Per germline, CDR1 MNHNS and CDR2 SASEGT. CDR3 amino acids: CASSRQGTGDYGYTF. CDR3 bases: TGTGCCAGCAGTAGACAAGGGACAGGGGACTATGGCTACACCTTC.

The chain carries TRBV10-3 and TRBJ2-2, with D unclear. CDR1 ENHRY and CDR2 SYGVKD come from the germline V gene. This CDR3 comprises 13 residues. V gave up 10 bases and J gave up 5 bases, with 14 bases separating them. The CDR3 nucleotides read TGTGCCACCGGCTGGAGCCTTACCGGGGAGCTGTTTTTT. It codes for CATGWSLTGELFF.

The CDR3 here is CASSASQGASEAFF. The CDR3 DNA sequence: TGTGCCAGCAGCGCGTCACAGGGGGCTTCTGAAGCTTTCTTT. This sequence joins TRBV9 and TRBJ1-1; TRBD1 matches 9 bases. The germline V gene has CDR1 SGDLS and CDR2 YYNGEE. The CDR3 length is 14 residues. The ends lost 3 bases at V and 6 bases at J; junction bases unmatched: 6.

J is TRBJ2-6 and V is TRBV15, with TRBD2 identical over 10 bases. The germline V gene encodes CDR1 LNHNV and CDR2 YYDKDF (reference sequence). With 0 bases clipped from V and 0 bases from J, the junction kept 5 bases outside the gene matches. This CDR3 spans 19 amino acids. CDR3 sequence reads: CATSRDLAGASSGANVLTF. Here the CDR3 DNA reads TGTGCCACCAGCAGAGATCTAGCGGGAGCGTCCTCTGGGGCCAACGTCCTGACTTTC.

The chain links TRBV29-1 to TRBJ1-1; D may be TRBD1 (5 bases). Deletions cut 5 bases from V and 2 bases from J, with 9 bases between. The germline CDR1 and CDR2 sequences are SQVTM and ANQGSEA. This CDR3 is 12 amino acids long. As DNA, the CDR3 is TGCAGCGTTTCACAGGTTAACACTGAAGCTTTCTTT. Its translation: CSVSQVNTEAFF.

The rearrangement joins TRBV5-1 to TRBJ2-3, with D tentatively TRBD2 (6 bases). V was cut by 3 bases and J by 2 bases, with 16 bases left in between. This CDR3 has 16 amino acids. Germline V CDR1 and CDR2: SGHRS, YFSETQ. The CDR3 coding sequence is TGCGCCAGCAGCTCGAACGTGGGACTGTCCACAGATACGCAGTATTTT. Its translation: CASSSNVGLSTDTQYF.

This chain joins TRBV19 and TRBJ1-2; unclear D gene. This CDR3 region has 12 residues. Germline values: CDR1 LNHDA, CDR2 SQIVND (reference sequence). V was shortened by 3 bases and J by 8 bases, with 10 bases between the two germline ends. CDR3 sequence (DNA): TGTGCCAGTAGTATGCCGACGGGGGGCTACACCTTC. Its translation: CASSMPTGGYTF.

This chain links TRBV6-1 with TRBJ1-5; D is perhaps TRBD1 (5 bases). This CDR3 region has 11 residues. Trimming took 9 bases from V and 11 from J, leaving 14 bases between them. CDR1 is MNHNS, CDR2 SASEGT, per germline. CDR3 nucleotide sequence: TGTGCCAGTCCAGGGTGTGCGGCCCAGCATTTT. Amino acid sequence: CASPGCAAQHF.

This clone was detected only a few times. J is TRBJ1-2 and V is TRBV11-3; no clear D. The ends were cut back, 1 base at V and 10 bases at J, with 13 bases in the middle. The CDR3 is made up of 13 amino acids. Germline V gene sequence: CDR1 SGHNT, CDR2 YENEEA. The CDR3 reads CASSLGLSRDYTF. CDR3 nucleotide sequence: TGTGCCAGCAGCTTAGGACTCTCCCGTGACTACACCTTC.

J is TRBJ1-2 and V is TRBV29-1, with 7 bases identical to TRBD1. The CDR3 runs 12 residues. V trimming: 7 bases; J trimming: 8 bases; junction bases outside the gene matches: 10. The germline gives CDR1 SQVTM, CDR2 ANQGSEA. The CDR3 here is CSANWAGGGYTF. Here the CDR3 DNA reads TGCAGCGCCAACTGGGCAGGGGGAGGCTACACCTTC.

The table lists this clone with a few counts. Other nucleotide sequences in the sample specify the same CDR3. The chain joins TRBV27 to TRBJ2-1; 7 bases map to TRBD2. The trim removed 2 bases at V and 7 bases at J, leaving 5 bases unmatched. CDR1 and CDR2 (germline): MNHEY, SMNVEV (reference sequence). The CDR3 consists of 14 residues. CDR3 sequence reads: CASSLGEGLNEQFF. For the CDR3, the DNA is TGTGCCAGCAGTTTAGGGGAGGGCCTAAATGAGCAGTTCTTC.

The chain couples TRBV12-5 to TRBJ2-1; D possibly corresponds to TRBD2 (5 bases). The V gene's germline CDR1 is LGHNT and CDR2 FRNRAP. This CDR3 has 16 amino acids. Trimming stripped 3 bases from V and 0 bases from J, with 12 bases between. CDR3 sequence: CASGFGSTYSYNEQFF. DNA for the CDR3: TGTGCTAGTGGTTTTGGGAGCACCTACTCCTACAATGAGCAGTTCTTC.

This clone was detected a few times. V usage is TRBV11-2 and J usage is TRBJ1-1, with TRBD1 matching 7 bases. Germline CDR1 SGHAT, CDR2 FQNNGV. CDR3 length: 11 residues. J lost 8 bases, V lost 5 bases, and 2 bases had no gene match. CDR3 in amino acids: CASSARGEAFF. The CDR3 bases are TGTGCCAGCAGCGCCAGGGGGGAAGCTTTCTTT.

The chain has TRBV11-2 and TRBJ1-5, with D uncertain. The germline CDR1 and CDR2 sequences are SGHAT and FQNNGV. Trimming cost V 0 bases and J 7 bases, with 7 bases left between them. The length of the CDR3 is 13 residues. In nucleotides, the CDR3 is TGTGCCAGCAGCTTAGACGGTCCGCAGCCCCAGCATTTT. Protein product: CASSLDGPQPQHF.

The chain carries TRBV4-3 and TRBJ2-5; 11 bases map to TRBD2. This CDR3 region has 17 residues. Trimming took 0 bases from V and 7 from J; bases not matched to a gene: 10. Germline assignment: CDR1 LGHNA and CDR2 YSLEER. The CDR3 DNA reads TGCGCCAGCAGCCAAGAAGTTGGGCTAGCGGGAGGTCTGACCCAGTACTTC. The encoded protein is CASSQEVGLAGGLTQYF.

V usage is TRBV7-9 and J usage is TRBJ2-7, with 8 bases aligning to TRBD1. Germline V gives CDR1 SEHNR, CDR2 FQNEAQ (reference sequence). Trimming at V came to 8 bases and at J to 5 bases, leaving 11 bases not matched to a gene. The CDR3 consists of 14 residues. In DNA form, the CDR3 reads TGTGCCAGCCGCGGACAGGGCCCGTCCGACGAGCAGTACGTC. This gives the protein CASRGQGPSDEQYV.